One and the same sample provided the 31 T cell receptor beta chains below, sequenced in a study of cytomegalovirus exposure and HLA in healthy donors. Primers: 60 Vbeta forward and 13 Jbeta reverse. Data came from immunoSEQ multiplex PCR; TCRdb stores just in-frame clones and leaves some out. The repertoire holds under 200,000 clones, with about 85% as singletons. Material: PBMCs. Receptors were obtained from a man aged 18 to 30 in good health and CMV-seronegative.

The table lists this clone with a count of one. The DNA for the CDR3 is TGTGCCAGCAGTGCCCGTCACAGGGCCGGCGGAGCCCCAAATCAGCCCCAGCATTTT. Translated, it gives CASSARHRAGGAPNQPQHF. This chain connects TRBV2 to TRBJ1-5; maybe TRBD1 (6 bases). Per the germline V gene, CDR1 is SNHLY and CDR2 is FYNNEI. Trimming cost V 4 bases and J 4 bases, with 26 bases left between them. The CDR3 contains 19 residues.

The chain couples TRBV29-1 to TRBJ1-4; D uncertain. The length of the CDR3 is 10 residues. In germline, CDR1 is SQVTM, CDR2 ANQGSEA. V shed 6 bases and J shed 8 bases, with 7 bases lying between them. CDR3 in DNA: TGCAGCGTGCTGACAGAAAAACTGTTTTTT. Its protein product is CSVLTEKLFF.

The chain uses TRBV4-3 and TRBJ2-7; 10 nucleotides agree with TRBD1. The CDR3 has 15 residues. Germline V CDR1 and CDR2: LGHNA, YSLEER. V lost 0 bases to trimming and J lost 3 bases; unmatched junction nucleotides: 2. CDR3 sequence: CASSQDRDRGYEQYF. The CDR3 nucleotides are TGCGCCAGCAGCCAAGATCGGGACAGGGGCTACGAGCAGTACTTC.

The chain carries TRBV5-8 and TRBJ1-2; D remains unclear. The V and J ends lost 0 bases and 6 bases respectively, with 6 bases between them. Germline CDR1 and CDR2: SGHTS and YDEGEE. This CDR3 comprises 12 residues. CDR3 in DNA: TGTGCCAGCAGCTTGGCCAGGAATGGCTACACCTTC. This gives the protein CASSLARNGYTF.

The count of this clone is one. This chain joins TRBV29-1 and TRBJ2-1; 7 nucleotides line up with TRBD1. J was trimmed by 3 bases and V by 4 bases; bases with no gene match: 6. Germline V gives CDR1 SQVTM, CDR2 ANQGSEA. The CDR3 length is 14 residues. For the CDR3, the DNA is TGCAGCGTTGTTTGGGACAGAAACTACAATGAGCAGTTCTTC. Protein: CSVVWDRNYNEQFF.

The chain couples TRBV11-2 to TRBJ2-4; D gene uncertain. V was trimmed by 5 bases and J by 6 bases, leaving 17 bases between them. In germline, CDR1 is SGHAT, CDR2 FQNNGV. The length of the CDR3 is 15 residues. The CDR3 nucleotides read TGTGCCAGCAGCCCCGTCGTGGGCAGCACAAACATTCAGTACTTC. It specifies CASSPVVGSTNIQYF.

The genes are TRBV18 and TRBJ2-7; 8 nucleotides align to TRBD1. The CDR3 has 15 amino acids. The V and J ends lost 5 bases and 3 bases, in that order; junction bases with no gene match: 9. Germline CDR1 is KGHSH and CDR2 is LQKENI. CDR3 region: CASSAIQGGDYEQYF. CDR3 sequence (DNA): TGTGCCAGCTCAGCGATACAGGGGGGTGACTACGAGCAGTACTTC.

The genes are TRBV20-1 and TRBJ2-7; D uncertain. Looked up from germline, CDR1 is DFQATT and CDR2 is SNEGSKA (reference sequence). Between the trimmed V and J ends, which lost 3 bases and 3 bases, there was a span of 6 bases. The length of the CDR3 is 11 residues. CDR3 in amino acids: CSARAVYEQYF. Written as DNA, the CDR3 is TGCAGTGCTAGGGCAGTCTACGAGCAGTACTTC.

This chain joins TRBV10-3 and TRBJ2-2; 8 bases are shared with TRBD2. Germline CDR1 ENHRY, CDR2 SYGVKD. The junction had 6 bases not matched to a gene; V was cut back by 3 bases and J by 6 bases. The CDR3 is 15 amino acids. The CDR3 DNA sequence: TGTGCCATCAGTGACCTAAGCGGGAGTGCCGGGGAGCTGTTTTTT. It translates to CAISDLSGSAGELFF.

V gene TRBV4-2 combines with J gene TRBJ2-1, with TRBD2 identical over 9 bases. The junction had 9 bases not matched to a gene; V was cut back by 3 bases and J by 6 bases. The CDR3 has 16 residues. In germline, CDR1 is LGHNA, CDR2 YNFKEQ. The CDR3 protein is CASSQVKRGVVNEQFF. CDR3 bases: TGTGCCAGCAGCCAGGTCAAGCGGGGGGTGGTCAATGAGCAGTTCTTC.

The chain uses TRBV6-4 and TRBJ2-5, with 7 nucleotides matching TRBD1. TRBJ2-7 explains the end of the DNA better; the J call may be wrong. CDR1 is MRHNA, CDR2 SNTAGT, per germline. The length of the CDR3 is 12 residues. In nucleotides, the CDR3 is TGTGCCAGCAGGGGGACAGCCTACGAGCAGTACTTC. Translating it yields CASRGTAYEQYF.

V is TRBV10-3 and J is TRBJ1-1; 11 bases map to TRBD1. The CDR3 has 14 residues. With V trimmed by 4 bases and J by 4 bases, 2 bases remained unmatched. CDR1 and CDR2 from the germline V gene are ENHRY and SYGVKD. CDR3 in DNA: TGTGCCATCAGTGCCGGGACAGGGGGCACTGAAGCTTTCTTT. Its translation: CAISAGTGGTEAFF.

The chain joins TRBV7-2 to TRBJ2-2; D perhaps matches TRBD1 (6 bases). Germline V gene sequence: CDR1 SGHTA, CDR2 FQGNSA. This CDR3 has 15 residues. V was pared by 5 bases and J by 2 bases, with 12 bases between. The CDR3 bases are TGTGCCAGCAGCCTACAGGGAACCAACACCGGGGAGCTGTTTTTT. Its protein is CASSLQGTNTGELFF.

The chain has TRBV6-4 and TRBJ2-7; tentative D call: TRBD2 (5 bases). V was shortened by 8 bases and J by 1 base, with 18 bases between the two germline ends. There are 15 residues in the CDR3. CDR1 is MRHNA and CDR2 is SNTAGT in the germline V gene. This CDR3 reads CASSEPGVGSYEQYF. The CDR3 bases are TGTGCCAGCTCTGAGCCCGGGGTGGGTTCCTACGAGCAGTACTTC.

The V gene is TRBV15, the J gene TRBJ2-7; D unresolved. This CDR3 comprises 15 residues. The germline gives CDR1 LNHNV, CDR2 YYDKDF (reference sequence). V dropped 0 bases and J dropped 1 base, with 10 bases sitting between them. This CDR3 is CATSRELQASYEQYF. CDR3 DNA sequence: TGTGCCACCAGCAGAGAACTCCAGGCTTCCTACGAGCAGTACTTC.

The chain joins TRBV6-5 to TRBJ2-6; a weak D match, TRBD1 (5 bases). The CDR3 is 13 amino acids. CDR1 is MNHEY and CDR2 is SVGAGI in the germline V gene. V lost 6 bases, J lost 2 bases, and 5 bases lay in between. The CDR3 DNA reads as TGTGCCAGCAGGGGGCCTGGGGCCAACGTCCTGACTTTC. This gives the protein CASRGPGANVLTF.

The chain couples TRBV28 to TRBJ1-1; 7 positions match TRBD1. After removal of 10 bases from V and 5 bases from J, the junction contained 13 bases not matched to a gene. Germline assignment: CDR1 MDHEN and CDR2 SYDVKM. CDR3 length equals 14 residues. The chain's CDR3 is CAIFAGTVATEAFF. The CDR3 DNA sequence: TGTGCCATTTTCGCCGGGACAGTCGCGACTGAAGCTTTCTTT.

The chain is built from TRBV5-1 and TRBJ2-3; TRBD2 matches 12 bases. V lost 4 bases and J lost 0; bases outside the gene matches: 3. CDR1 is SGHRS and CDR2 is YFSETQ in the germline V gene. The CDR3 has 16 amino acids. The CDR3 nucleotides read TGCGCCAGCAGCCCGGGACTAGCGGGCAGCACAGATACGCAGTATTTT. Residues: CASSPGLAGSTDTQYF.

The sample holds one count of this clone. The gene calls are TRBV19 and TRBJ2-5; D perhaps matches TRBD2 (7 bases). The germline gives CDR1 LNHDA, CDR2 SQIVND (reference sequence). CDR3 size: 14 residues. V was trimmed by 6 bases and J by 5 bases, leaving 16 bases between them. CDR3 sequence reads: CASSPHGGGETQYF. DNA of the CDR3: TGTGCCAGTAGCCCTCATGGGGGGGGCGAGACCCAGTACTTC.

The CDR3 region has the DNA TGTGCCAGCAGCTTCCCTAGCGGGGGGGCAGATACGCAGTATTTT. Encoded protein: CASSFPSGGADTQYF. The V call is TRBV5-4, the J call TRBJ2-3; 12 bases fit TRBD2. Unmatched junction bases numbered 2, after V lost 2 bases and J lost 4 bases. CDR1 and CDR2 from the germline V gene are SGHNT and YYREEE (reference sequence). This CDR3 spans 15 amino acids.

This chain uses TRBV28 with TRBJ2-7, with a tentative D call TRBD2 (5 bases). Between the trimmed V and J ends, which lost 5 bases and 7 bases, there was a span of 12 bases. Germline CDR1 MDHEN, CDR2 SYDVKM. There are 12 residues in the CDR3. The DNA of the CDR3 is TGTGCCAGCAGTGGGCCACGCGGGGAGCAGTACTTC. Its translation: CASSGPRGEQYF.

This sequence joins TRBV18 and TRBJ1-2, with TRBD1 identical over 11 bases. J lost 4 bases, V lost 3 bases, and 4 bases had no gene match. Germline assignment: CDR1 KGHSH and CDR2 LQKENI. The CDR3 is made up of 15 amino acids. CDR3 nucleotides: TGTGCCAGCTCACCCGGGACAGGGGGAGGCTATGGCTACACCTTC. Translation: CASSPGTGGGYGYTF.

This clone occurred once. The chain joins TRBV28 to TRBJ1-3; 10 nucleotides line up with TRBD1. The CDR3 covers 15 residues. The V and J ends lost 6 bases and 2 bases, in that order; junction bases with no gene match: 4. Germline CDR1 reads MDHEN; CDR2 reads SYDVKM. As DNA, the CDR3 is TGTGCCAGCAGAGGACAGGGGGAAGCTGGAAACACCATATATTTT. Translated, it gives CASRGQGEAGNTIYF.

The chain combines TRBV25-1 with TRBJ2-2; 7 bases map to TRBD1. V was clipped by 7 bases and J by 6 bases; unmatched bases: 17. The CDR3 has 17 residues. Germline V gene sequence: CDR1 MGHDK, CDR2 SYGVNS. CDR3 residues: CASTRTGPLGGAGELFF. DNA of the CDR3: TGTGCCAGCACGAGGACAGGCCCCTTAGGAGGCGCCGGGGAGCTGTTTTTT.

This chain joins TRBV27 and TRBJ1-2; D gene uncertain. Trimming pared 5 bases from V and 8 bases from J, leaving 15 bases between. This CDR3 comprises 13 residues. Germline V gene lookup returns CDR1 MNHEY and CDR2 SMNVEV (reference sequence). The CDR3 DNA follows: TGTGCCAGCAGTCGAGATCCCTACCGGGGCTACACCTTC. This encodes CASSRDPYRGYTF.

The chain employs TRBV6-1 and TRBJ2-7; the D gene is possibly TRBD2 (6 bases). CDR1 is MNHNS, CDR2 SASEGT, per germline. V was pared by 4 bases and J by 2 bases, with 12 bases between. This CDR3 is built from 14 residues. The CDR3 region has the DNA TGTGCCAGCAGTGGGAGGGTAAACGCCTACGAGCAGTACTTC. This sequence encodes CASSGRVNAYEQYF.

V gene TRBV7-2 combines with J gene TRBJ2-7, with TRBD2 matching over 12 bases. The germline CDR1 and CDR2 sequences are SGHTA and FQGNSA. V trimming: 6 bases; J trimming: 5 bases; junction bases outside the gene matches: 11. This CDR3 comprises 16 residues. CDR3 region: CASRGRLAGALDEQYF. The CDR3 DNA is TGTGCCAGCAGAGGTAGACTAGCGGGAGCACTTGACGAGCAGTACTTC.

The chain carries TRBV29-1 and TRBJ2-3, with D perhaps TRBD2 (6 bases). From germline, CDR1 is SQVTM and CDR2 ANQGSEA. V was shortened by 7 bases and J by 1 base, with 18 bases between the two germline ends. There are 15 residues in the CDR3. The CDR3 protein is CSGNGGAGRTDTQYF. The CDR3 DNA is TGCAGCGGCAACGGAGGGGCAGGCCGCACAGATACGCAGTATTTT.

The rearrangement joins TRBV5-6 to TRBJ1-4; 10 positions match TRBD1. Per germline, CDR1 SGHDT and CDR2 YYEEEE. J was trimmed by 5 bases and V by 5 bases; bases with no gene match: 3. There are 14 residues in the CDR3. CDR3: CASSPGQGNEKLFF. The CDR3 DNA sequence: TGTGCCAGCAGTCCGGGACAGGGGAATGAAAAACTGTTTTTT.

V and J are TRBV9 and TRBJ2-3, with D tentatively TRBD2 (5 bases). The germline V gene has CDR1 SGDLS and CDR2 YYNGEE. The CDR3 loop spans 15 amino acids. V shed 4 bases and J shed 0 bases, with 12 bases lying between them. The CDR3: CASSWSGVSTDTQYF. In DNA, the CDR3 is TGTGCCAGCAGCTGGAGCGGAGTTAGCACAGATACGCAGTATTTT.

This sequence joins TRBV29-1 and TRBJ1-1; 7 bases are shared with TRBD1. The CDR3 spans 13 residues. V lost 6 bases and J lost 6; bases outside the gene matches: 10. Germline V CDR1 and CDR2: SQVTM, ANQGSEA. The CDR3, as DNA: TGCAGCGTCCCAAGGGGGCCCCGGGCTGAAGCTTTCTTT. This encodes CSVPRGPRAEAFF.